The clone carrying this T cell receptor beta chain has a count of ten or more. This entry belongs to a study of low-dose radiotherapy and immunotherapy resistance in tumors. Germline CDR1 reads SGDLS; CDR2 reads YYNGEE. J was trimmed by 6 bases and V by 4 bases; bases with no gene match: 12. The CDR3 contains 15 residues. The time point was: before trial treatment. Priming of first-strand cDNA relied on TRAV- and TRBV-specific primers (covering alpha and beta chains). It was with a constant-region primer and a V-primer adapter that TCRs were amplified over approximately 18 PCR cycles. TCRdb reprocessed the reads via MiXCR and lists one record per CDR3 protein. The sample shows 85,000 to 100,000 distinct CDR3 sequences, roughly 9% of them seen only once.

The specimen comprised PBMCs, sampled before treatment. The clonotype originates from a male donor with prostate cancer. V gene TRBV9 combines with J gene TRBJ1-1; 7 nucleotides align to TRBD1. In DNA, the CDR3 is TGTGCCAGCAGCCCCGGGACAGAGACCTTCGCTGAAGCTTTCTTT. The encoded protein is CASSPGTETFAEAFF. Looking up the rest from reference TRBV9 and TRBJ1-1 gives the full variable domain: DSGVTQTPKHLITATGQRVTLRCSPRSGDLSVYWYQQSLDQGLQFLIQYYNGEERAKGNILERFSAQQFPDLHSELNLSSLELGDSALYFCASSPGTETFAEAFFGQGTRLTVV.